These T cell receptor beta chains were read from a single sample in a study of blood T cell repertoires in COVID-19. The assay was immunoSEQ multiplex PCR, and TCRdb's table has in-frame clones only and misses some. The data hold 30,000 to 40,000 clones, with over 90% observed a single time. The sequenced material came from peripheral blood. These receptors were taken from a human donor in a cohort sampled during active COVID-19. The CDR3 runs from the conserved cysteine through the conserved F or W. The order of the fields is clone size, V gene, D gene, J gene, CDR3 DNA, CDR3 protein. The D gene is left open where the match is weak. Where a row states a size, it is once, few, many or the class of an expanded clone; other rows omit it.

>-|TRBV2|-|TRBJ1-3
TGTGCCAGCTGCCGGAGCTCTGGAAACACCATATATTTT
CASCRSSGNTIYF
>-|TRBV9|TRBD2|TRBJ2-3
TGTGCCAGCAGCGGTGGGACTAGCAGATACACAGATACGCAGTATTTT
CASSGGTSRYTDTQYF
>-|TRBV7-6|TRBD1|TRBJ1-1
TGTGCCAGCAGCCCAGGACAGGGGGCGTTGAACACTGAAGCTTTCTTT
CASSPGQGALNTEAFF
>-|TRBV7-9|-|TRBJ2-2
TGTGCCAGCAGCTTAGCCAGGGGGGACACCGGGGAGCTGTTTTTT
CASSLARGDTGELFF
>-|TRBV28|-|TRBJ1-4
TGTGCCAGCAGTTTAGGCCAGGCAACTAATGAAAAACTGTTTTTT
CASSLGQATNEKLFF
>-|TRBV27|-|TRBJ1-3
TGTGCCAGCAGGTCGGGATTTACACCGGACAGCTCTGGAAACACCATATATTTT
CASRSGFTPDSSGNTIYF
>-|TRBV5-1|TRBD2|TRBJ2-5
TGCGCCAGCAGCCGGGGGGTAGCGGGAGTTGGGGAGACCCAGTACTTC
CASSRGVAGVGETQYF
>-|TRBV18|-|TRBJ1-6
TGTGCCAGCTCCCCAGGGGCTGACGGTTCACCCCTCCACTTT
CASSPGADGSPLHF
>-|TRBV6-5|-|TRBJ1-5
TGTGCCAGCAGTCCCCAGGGAGGGGGAAGACAGCCCCAGCATTTT
CASSPQGGGRQPQHF
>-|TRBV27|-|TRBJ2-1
TGTGCCAGCAGTCCTGGGTTTGGGGGCAGGGGTTACAATGAGCAGTTCTTC
CASSPGFGGRGYNEQFF
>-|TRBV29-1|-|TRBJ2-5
TGCAGCGGAGATCAGAGGCCTCGGGGGACCCAGTACTTC
CSGDQRPRGTQYF
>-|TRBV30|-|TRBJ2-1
TGTGCCTGGGGAGCCGTCTACAATGAGCAGTTCTTC
CAWGAVYNEQFF
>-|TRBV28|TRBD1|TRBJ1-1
TGTGCCAGCAGTTCACCTCGGGACAGGGTAACTGAAGCTTTCTTT
CASSSPRDRVTEAFF
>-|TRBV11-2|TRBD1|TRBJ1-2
TGTGCCAGCAGAATTACAGGGGGCGCAGGCTACACCTTC
CASRITGGAGYTF
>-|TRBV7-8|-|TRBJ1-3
TGTGCCAGCAGCGCGAAAGGGGGGGCCCTCCGTGGAAACACCATATATTTT
CASSAKGGALRGNTIYF
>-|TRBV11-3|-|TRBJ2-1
TGTGCCAGCAGCTTAGATGGTGCAGGCTCCTACAATGAGCAGTTCTTC
CASSLDGAGSYNEQFF
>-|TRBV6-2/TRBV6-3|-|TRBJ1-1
TGTGCCAGCAGTTTTGCGGGGGCGTTAAACACTGAAGCTTTCTTT
CASSFAGALNTEAFF
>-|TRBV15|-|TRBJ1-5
TGTGCCACCAGCCAAGACTCTGTGCCCCAGCATTTT
CATSQDSVPQHF
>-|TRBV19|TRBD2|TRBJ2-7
TGTGCCAGTAGCACCTGGGAGGGAACCTACGAGCAGTACTTC
CASSTWEGTYEQYF
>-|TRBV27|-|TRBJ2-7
TGTGCCAGCAGATCAATACAGGGTACCTACGAGCAGTACTTC
CASRSIQGTYEQYF
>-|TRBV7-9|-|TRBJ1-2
TGTGCCAGCAGCTTAGCGGCGGGGGAACTCTATGGCTACACCTTC
CASSLAAGELYGYTF
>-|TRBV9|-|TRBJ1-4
TGTGCCAGCAGCTCCGGACAGTGGGAGAGGGAAAAACTGTTTTTT
CASSSGQWEREKLFF
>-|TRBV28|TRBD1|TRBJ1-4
TGTGCCAGCAGCCACAGGGGGCGCCGGACTAATGAAAAACTGTTTTTT
CASSHRGRRTNEKLFF
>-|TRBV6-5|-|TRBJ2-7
TGTGCCAGCACCGAGGCCTACGAGCAGTACTTC
CASTEAYEQYF
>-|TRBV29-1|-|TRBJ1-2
TGCACTTTCAAGTTGGGGGGGAACGGCTACACCTTC
CTFKLGGNGYTF
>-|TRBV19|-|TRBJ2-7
TGTGCCAGTAATATCGGAACAGGGTACCACGAGCAGTACTTC
CASNIGTGYHEQYF
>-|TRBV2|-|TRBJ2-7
TGTGCCAGCAACCCAGGATCCTACGAGCAGTACTTC
CASNPGSYEQYF
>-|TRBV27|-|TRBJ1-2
TGTGCCAGCAGTTTAAGGGACAATAAATATGGCTACACCTTC
CASSLRDNKYGYTF
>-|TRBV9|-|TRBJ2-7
TGTGCCAGCAGCCCCAGCACCCAGGGTTATCGGGCCTACGAGCAGTACTTC
CASSPSTQGYRAYEQYF
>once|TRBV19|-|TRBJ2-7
TGTGCCAGTACCCCTTCAACGGGGACTCGAACCTACGAGCAGTACTTC
CASTPSTGTRTYEQYF
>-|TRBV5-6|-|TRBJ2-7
TGTGCCAGCAACTGGGGCGGACAGTCCTACGAGCAGTACTTC
CASNWGGQSYEQYF
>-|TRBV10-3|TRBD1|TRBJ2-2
TGTGCCATCAGTGAGTCTGTGGTGCAGGGGGCGAGAACCGGGGAGCTGTTTTTT
CAISESVVQGARTGELFF
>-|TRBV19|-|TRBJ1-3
TGTGCCAGTAGTATCCTCTTCGGGGAAAACACCATATATTTT
CASSILFGENTIYF
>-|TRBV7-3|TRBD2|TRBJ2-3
TGTGCCAGCAGCTCAAAGGGTGGCGGGAGCGGCACAGATACGCAGTATTTT
CASSSKGGGSGTDTQYF
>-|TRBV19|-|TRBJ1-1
TGTGCCAGTAGTATCCGTGCGGTCATGAACACTGAAGCTTTCTTT
CASSIRAVMNTEAFF
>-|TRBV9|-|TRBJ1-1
TGTGCCAGCAGCGTAGTGGAGGATGGGGGGGCTTTCTTT
CASSVVEDGGAFF
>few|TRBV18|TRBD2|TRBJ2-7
TGTGCCAGCTCACCGCCCCTAGCGGGAGCCTACGAGCAGTACTTC
CASSPPLAGAYEQYF
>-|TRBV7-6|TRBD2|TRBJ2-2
TGTGCCAGCAGCCACGGGACTAGCGGTACCGGGGAGCTGTTTTTT
CASSHGTSGTGELFF
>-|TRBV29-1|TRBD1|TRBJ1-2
TGCAGCGTACCGACAGGGGCACTTAACTATGGCTACACCTTC
CSVPTGALNYGYTF
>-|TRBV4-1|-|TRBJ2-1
TGCGCCAGCGGGTTGGGCGGGATGGATAATGAGCAGTTCTTC
CASGLGGMDNEQFF